This record looks at one T cell receptor (beta chain) sequence and its context. Its antigen target is currently unknown. Per-base qualities were not stored, and no clone one base away is much larger. RNA was extracted using the RNeasy kit, and about 0.45 to 1 ug of the RNA was reverse transcribed with random hexamers. The immunoSEQ multiplex PCR assay, which covers 54 Vbeta and 13 Jbeta segments, was used to amplify TCR beta CDR3 regions. PCR amplification bias was corrected using a synthetic template baseline for primer optimization and computational correction. The study's own analysis went as follows. Reads were annotated to V, D and J genes per IMGT and analyzed with immunoSEQ Analyzer, keeping only productive sequences. Clonality was calculated as one minus the Shannon entropy normalized by log2 of the number of productive unique sequences. For each patient and control, public and private clones were evaluated among the 100 most prevalent clones. Clones were defined as Susac-specific if absent from the healthy and MS cohorts, from around 1,100 published viral clones and from other ImmuneACCESS disease sequences. The public reads were run again by TCRdb, first through fastp at Q25 and then through MiXCR, and only productive beta chains were kept. Rows with one shared CDR3 protein collapse into an entry with the most common genes and DNA. These V and J calls derive from TCRdb rather than the authors' analysis. The sample data list about 200,000 distinct CDR3 sequences, and nearly 95% of these were observed just once. Approximately 0.097% of the sample lies in the top ten.

From a lookup of the germline V gene (reference sequence), CDR1 and CDR2 are GTSNPN and SVGIG. The cysteine opens and the phenylalanine closes a CDR3 of 14 amino acids. Of all the DNA, just the CDR3 is kept, 42 bases in frame from base 1. Trimming removed 8 bases from V and 5 bases from J; the gene matches leave 10 bases unexplained. These data come from a study of CD8 T cells in Susac syndrome (dated by TCRdb to between 2017 and 2020). A note on the overall study: Whether CD8+ T cell activation and differentiation in Susac syndrome was antigen driven was tested using repertoire sequencing.

Study-wide findings and limitations: The TCR sequencing and HLA analysis was acknowledged to have included a relatively small number of individuals.

Peripheral blood CD8+ and CD4+ T cells from healthy donors, Susac syndrome patients and multiple sclerosis patients were profiled using high-throughput TCR beta sequencing. The multiple sclerosis controls were treatment-naive patients who had stable or active relapsing-remitting disease and met the revised McDonald criteria. Bulk CD8+ and CD4+ T cells were purified by magnetic negative isolation, while CD8+ TEMRA cells were enriched using FACS. Blood was drawn into EDTA tubes, processed within 24 hours, and PBMCs were isolated by density gradient centrifugation. PBMCs destined for TCR sequencing were cryopreserved in liquid nitrogen and later thawed in a 37 °C water bath. A purity of at least 90% was achieved for sorted or isolated CD4+, CD8+ and CD8+ TEMRA cells.

The TCR sequence derives from a human donor with multiple sclerosis. The chain is encoded by TRBV30 joined to TRBJ2-2; TRBD1 agrees with 8 junctional bases. Sequences were obtained from CD4+ T cells from PBMCs. The nucleotides read TGTGCCCAGGGCAGGGGGCTGGGAACCGGGGAGCTGTTTTTT. Translated, it gives CAQGRGLGTGELFF.